The T cell receptor (beta chain) described here comes from a study of early T cells in non-severe SARS-CoV-2 infection. Study in general: Unsorted whole-blood RNA was sequenced in bulk, leaving chains unpaired.

This clonotype has a count of ten or more. J gave up 4 bases and V 5 bases, and 9 bases lay outside the gene matches. The CDR3 is 16 amino acids. CDR1 is SGHTA, CDR2 FQGNSA, per germline. TCRdb reprocessed the 5' RACE reads via MiXCR and lists one record per CDR3 protein. The table includes some 71,000 distinct CDR3 sequences, roughly 10% detected once. This specimen was whole blood, taken at baseline. The V call is TRBV7-2, the J call TRBJ1-2; 11 bases are a match to TRBD1. This TCR was sampled from an adult who was a healthcare worker with PCR-confirmed SARS-CoV-2 infection or an uninfected control (not recorded which). For the CDR3, the DNA is TGTGCCAGCAGCCAAAGGACAGGGGGCTTGGGCTATGGCTACACCTTC. Translation gives CASSQRTGGLGYGYTF.